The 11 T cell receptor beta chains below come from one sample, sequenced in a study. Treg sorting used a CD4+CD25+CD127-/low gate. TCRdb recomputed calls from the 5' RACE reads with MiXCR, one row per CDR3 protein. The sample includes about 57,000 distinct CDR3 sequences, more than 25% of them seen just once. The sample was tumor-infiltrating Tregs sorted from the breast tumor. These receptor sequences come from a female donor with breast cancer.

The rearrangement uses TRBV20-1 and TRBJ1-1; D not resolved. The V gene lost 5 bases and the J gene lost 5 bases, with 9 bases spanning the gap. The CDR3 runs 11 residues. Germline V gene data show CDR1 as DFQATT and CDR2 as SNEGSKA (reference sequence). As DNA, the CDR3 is TGCAGTGCTTGGACTCGGACTGAAGCTTTCTTT. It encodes CSAWTRTEAFF.

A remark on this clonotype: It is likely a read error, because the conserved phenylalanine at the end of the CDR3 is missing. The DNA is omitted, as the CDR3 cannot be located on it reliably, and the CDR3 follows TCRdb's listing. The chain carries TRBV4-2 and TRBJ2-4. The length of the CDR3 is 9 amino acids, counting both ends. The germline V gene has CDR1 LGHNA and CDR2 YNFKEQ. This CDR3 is CASSQEESG.

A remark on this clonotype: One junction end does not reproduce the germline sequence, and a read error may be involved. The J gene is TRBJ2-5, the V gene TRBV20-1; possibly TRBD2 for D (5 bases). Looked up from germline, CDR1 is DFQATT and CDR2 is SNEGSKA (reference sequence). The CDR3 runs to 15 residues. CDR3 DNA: TGCAGTACTAGAGATAAAGGCAGGTTACAAGAGACCCAGTACTTC. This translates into CSTRDKGRLQETQYF.

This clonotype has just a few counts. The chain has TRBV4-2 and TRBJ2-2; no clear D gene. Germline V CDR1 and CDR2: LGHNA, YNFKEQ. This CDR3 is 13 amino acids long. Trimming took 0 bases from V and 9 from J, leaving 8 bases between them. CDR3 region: CASSQEVLRELFF. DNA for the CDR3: TGTGCCAGCAGCCAAGAGGTCCTCCGGGAGCTGTTTTTT.

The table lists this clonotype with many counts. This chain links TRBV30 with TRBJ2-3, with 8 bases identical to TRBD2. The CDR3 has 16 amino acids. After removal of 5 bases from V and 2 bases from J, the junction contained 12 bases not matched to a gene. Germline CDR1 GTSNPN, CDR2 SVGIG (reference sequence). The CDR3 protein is CAWDKSGGVLTDTQYF. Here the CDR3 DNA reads TGTGCCTGGGACAAAAGCGGGGGTGTCCTCACAGATACGCAGTATTTT. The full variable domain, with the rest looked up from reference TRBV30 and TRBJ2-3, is SQTIHQWPATLVQPVGSPLSLECTVEGTSNPNLYWYRQAAGRGLQLLFYSVGIGQISSEVPQNLSASRPQDRQFILSSKKLLLSDSGFYLCAWDKSGGVLTDTQYFGPGTRLTVL.

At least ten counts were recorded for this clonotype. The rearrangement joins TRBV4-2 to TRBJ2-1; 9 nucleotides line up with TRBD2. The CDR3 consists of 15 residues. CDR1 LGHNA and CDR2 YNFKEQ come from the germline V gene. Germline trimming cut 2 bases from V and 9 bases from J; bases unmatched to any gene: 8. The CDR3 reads CASSQLAGGFSEQFF. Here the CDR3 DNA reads TGTGCCAGCAGCCAACTCGCGGGAGGGTTCAGTGAGCAGTTCTTC.

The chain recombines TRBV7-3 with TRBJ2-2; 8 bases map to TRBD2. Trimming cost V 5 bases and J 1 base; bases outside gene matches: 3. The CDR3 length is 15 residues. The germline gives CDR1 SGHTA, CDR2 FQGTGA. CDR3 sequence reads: CASSTTSGNTGELFF. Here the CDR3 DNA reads TGTGCCAGCAGCACCACTAGCGGGAACACCGGGGAGCTGTTTTTT.

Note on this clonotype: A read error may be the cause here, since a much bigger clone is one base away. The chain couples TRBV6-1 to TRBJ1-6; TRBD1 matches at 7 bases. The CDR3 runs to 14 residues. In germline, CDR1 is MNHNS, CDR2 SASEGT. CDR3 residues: CTSRGDLYNSPLHF. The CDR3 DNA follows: TGTACCAGCAGGGGGGACCTCTATAATTCACCCCTCCACTTT.

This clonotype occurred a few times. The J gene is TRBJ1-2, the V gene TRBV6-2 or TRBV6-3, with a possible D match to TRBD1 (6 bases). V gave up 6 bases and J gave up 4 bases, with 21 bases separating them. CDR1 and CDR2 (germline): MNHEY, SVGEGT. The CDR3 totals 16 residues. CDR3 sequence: CASSQTQTGRVYGYTF. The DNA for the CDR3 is TGTGCCAGCAGCCAGACCCAAACAGGGCGGGTCTATGGCTACACCTTC.

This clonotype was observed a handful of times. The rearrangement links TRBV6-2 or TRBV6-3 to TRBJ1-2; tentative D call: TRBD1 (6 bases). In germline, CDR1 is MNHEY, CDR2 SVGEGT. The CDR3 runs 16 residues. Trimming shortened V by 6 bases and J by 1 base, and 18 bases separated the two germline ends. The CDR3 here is CASRDPGARNNYGYTF. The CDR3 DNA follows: TGTGCCAGCAGAGACCCAGGGGCGCGTAATAACTATGGCTACACCTTC.

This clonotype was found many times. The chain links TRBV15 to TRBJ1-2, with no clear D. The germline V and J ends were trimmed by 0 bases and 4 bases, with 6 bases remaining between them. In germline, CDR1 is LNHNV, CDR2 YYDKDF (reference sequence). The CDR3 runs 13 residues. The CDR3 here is CATSRDKFYGYTF. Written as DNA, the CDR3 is TGTGCCACCAGCAGAGACAAGTTCTATGGCTACACCTTC.